This T cell receptor beta chain was identified in a study of brain T cells in children with intractable seizures. Germline CDR1 and CDR2: MNHEY and SMNVEV (reference sequence). Unmatched junction bases numbered 4, after V lost 6 bases and J lost 4 bases. CDR3 size: 13 residues. Study results and limitations: Only CDR3 sequence similarity suggested viral specificity, without known HCMV serostatus.

This clone appeared once. What it recognizes is unknown. The assay was immunoSEQ multiplex PCR, and TCRdb's table has in-frame clones only and misses some. The sample has 110,000 or so clones; 94% are singletons. The TCR originated in a boy under two years old with hemimegalencephaly and intractable seizures. Sequenced here: peripheral blood, sampled at surgery. The rearrangement uses TRBV27 and TRBJ1-2; 8 bases are shared with TRBD1. The CDR3 protein is CASSYTGGYGYTF. The CDR3 DNA reads as TGTGCCAGCAGCTACACAGGGGGCTATGGCTACACCTTC.